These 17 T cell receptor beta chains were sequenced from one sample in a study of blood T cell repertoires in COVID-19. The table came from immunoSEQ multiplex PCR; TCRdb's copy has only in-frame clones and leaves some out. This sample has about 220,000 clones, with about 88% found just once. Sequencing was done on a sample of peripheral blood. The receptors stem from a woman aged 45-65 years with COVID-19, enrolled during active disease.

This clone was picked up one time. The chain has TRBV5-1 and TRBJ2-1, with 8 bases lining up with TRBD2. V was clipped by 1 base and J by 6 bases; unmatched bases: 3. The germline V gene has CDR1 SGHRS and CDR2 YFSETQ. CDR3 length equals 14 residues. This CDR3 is CASSLRGGPNEQFF. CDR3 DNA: TGCGCCAGCAGCTTGCGGGGGGGGCCCAATGAGCAGTTCTTC. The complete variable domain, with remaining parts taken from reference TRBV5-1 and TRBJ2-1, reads KAGVTQTPRYLIKTRGQQVTLSCSPISGHRSVSWYQQTPGQGLQFLFEYFSETQRNKGNFPGRFSGRQFSNSRSEMNVSTLELGDSALYLCASSLRGGPNEQFFGPGTRLTVL.

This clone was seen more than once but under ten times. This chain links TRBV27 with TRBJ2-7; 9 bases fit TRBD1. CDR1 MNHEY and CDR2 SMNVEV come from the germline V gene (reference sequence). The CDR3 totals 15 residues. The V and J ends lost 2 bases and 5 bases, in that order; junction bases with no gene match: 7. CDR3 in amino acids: CASSLMGQGKHEQYF. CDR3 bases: TGTGCCAGCAGTTTAATGGGACAGGGTAAGCACGAGCAGTACTTC.

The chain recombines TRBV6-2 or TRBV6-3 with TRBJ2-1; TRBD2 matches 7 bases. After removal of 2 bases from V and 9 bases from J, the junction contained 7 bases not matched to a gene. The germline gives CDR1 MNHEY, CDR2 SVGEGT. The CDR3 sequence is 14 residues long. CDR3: CASSYIGLVLEQFF. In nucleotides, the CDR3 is TGTGCCAGCAGTTACATTGGACTAGTTCTTGAGCAGTTCTTC.

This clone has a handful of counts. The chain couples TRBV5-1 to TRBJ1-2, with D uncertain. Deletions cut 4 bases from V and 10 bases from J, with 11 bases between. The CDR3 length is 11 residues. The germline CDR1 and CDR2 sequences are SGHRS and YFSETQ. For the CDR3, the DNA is TGCGCCAGCAGCGACGTGAGGGACTACACCTTC. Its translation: CASSDVRDYTF.

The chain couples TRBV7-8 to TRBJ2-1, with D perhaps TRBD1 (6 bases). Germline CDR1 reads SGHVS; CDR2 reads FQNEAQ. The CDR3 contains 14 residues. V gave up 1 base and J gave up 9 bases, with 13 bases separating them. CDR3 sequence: CASSLVTGSGEQFF. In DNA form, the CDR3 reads TGTGCCAGCAGCTTAGTTACAGGGTCTGGTGAGCAGTTCTTC.

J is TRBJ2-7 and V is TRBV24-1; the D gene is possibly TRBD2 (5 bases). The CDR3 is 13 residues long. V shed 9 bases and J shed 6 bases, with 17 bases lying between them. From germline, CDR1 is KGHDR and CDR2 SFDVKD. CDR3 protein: CATSPDGISEQYV. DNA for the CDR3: TGTGCCACCTCCCCGGACGGGATTAGCGAGCAGTACGTC.

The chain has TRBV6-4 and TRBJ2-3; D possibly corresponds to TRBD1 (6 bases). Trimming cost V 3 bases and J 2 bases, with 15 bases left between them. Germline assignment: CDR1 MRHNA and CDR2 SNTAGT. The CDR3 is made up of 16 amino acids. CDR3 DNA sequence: TGTGCCAGCAGTGATCCTGGGACAAGCTACACAGATACGCAGTATTTT. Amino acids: CASSDPGTSYTDTQYF.

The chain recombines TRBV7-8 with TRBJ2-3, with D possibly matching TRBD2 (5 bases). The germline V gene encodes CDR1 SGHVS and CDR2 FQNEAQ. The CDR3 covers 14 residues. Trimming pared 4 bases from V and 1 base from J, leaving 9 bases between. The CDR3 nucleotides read TGTGCCAGCAGCTGGAGGCAGGGCACAGATACGCAGTATTTT. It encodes CASSWRQGTDTQYF.

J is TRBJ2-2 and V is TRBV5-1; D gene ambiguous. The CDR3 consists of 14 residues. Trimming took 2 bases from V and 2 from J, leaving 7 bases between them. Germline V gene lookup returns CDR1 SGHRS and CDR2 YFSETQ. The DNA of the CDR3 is TGCGCCAGCAGCTTTCCAGAAAACACCGGGGAGCTGTTTTTT. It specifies CASSFPENTGELFF.

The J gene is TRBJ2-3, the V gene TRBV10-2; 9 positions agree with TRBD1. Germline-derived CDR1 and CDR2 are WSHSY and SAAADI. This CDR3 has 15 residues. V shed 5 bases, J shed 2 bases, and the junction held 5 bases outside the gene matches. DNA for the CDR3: TGCGCCAGCAGTCCCGGGACAGGGATCACAGATACGCAGTATTTT. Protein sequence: CASSPGTGITDTQYF.

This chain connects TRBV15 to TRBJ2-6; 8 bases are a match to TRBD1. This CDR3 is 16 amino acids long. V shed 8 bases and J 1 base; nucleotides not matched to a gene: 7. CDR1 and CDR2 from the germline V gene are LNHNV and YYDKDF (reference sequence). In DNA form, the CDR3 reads TGTGCCACCGAAGGACAGGGAGAATCTGGGGCCAACGTCCTGACTTTC. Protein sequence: CATEGQGESGANVLTF. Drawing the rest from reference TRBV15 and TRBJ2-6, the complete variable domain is DAMVIQNPRYQVTQFGKPVTLSCSQTLNHNVMYWYQQKSSQAPKLLFHYYDKDFNNEADTPDNFQSRRPNTSFCFLDIRSPGLGDTAMYLCATEGQGESGANVLTFGAGSRLTVL.

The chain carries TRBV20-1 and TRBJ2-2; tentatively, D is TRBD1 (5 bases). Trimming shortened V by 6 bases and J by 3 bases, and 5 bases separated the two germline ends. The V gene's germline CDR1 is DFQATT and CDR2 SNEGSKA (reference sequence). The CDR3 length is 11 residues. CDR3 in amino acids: CSAGDTGELFF. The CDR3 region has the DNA TGCAGTGCAGGGGACACCGGGGAGCTGTTTTTT.

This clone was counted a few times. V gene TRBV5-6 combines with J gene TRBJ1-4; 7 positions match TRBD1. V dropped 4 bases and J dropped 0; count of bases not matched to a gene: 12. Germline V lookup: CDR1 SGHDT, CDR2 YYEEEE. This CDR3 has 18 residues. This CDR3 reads CASSHYDREYSTNEKLFF. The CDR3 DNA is TGTGCCAGCAGCCATTATGACAGGGAATATTCAACTAATGAAAAACTGTTTTTT. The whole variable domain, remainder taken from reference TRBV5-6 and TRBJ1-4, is DAGVTQSPTHLIKTRGQQVTLRCSPKSGHDTVSWYQQALGQGPQFIFQYYEEEERQRGNFPDRFSGHQFPNYSSELNVNALLLGDSALYLCASSHYDREYSTNEKLFFGSGTQLSVL.

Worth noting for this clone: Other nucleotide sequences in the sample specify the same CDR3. CDR3 residues: CASSLSGGTGELFF. The CDR3 DNA is TGTGCCAGCAGTTTATCAGGGGGAACCGGGGAGCTGTTTTTT. The gene calls are TRBV27 and TRBJ2-2; D might be TRBD1 (6 bases). Trimming shortened V by 0 bases and J by 5 bases, and 7 bases separated the two germline ends. The CDR3 is 14 residues long. Germline lookup yields CDR1 MNHEY and CDR2 SMNVEV (reference sequence).

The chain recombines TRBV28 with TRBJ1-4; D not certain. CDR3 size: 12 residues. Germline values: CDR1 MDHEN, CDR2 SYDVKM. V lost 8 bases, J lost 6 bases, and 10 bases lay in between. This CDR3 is CASSNPDEKLFF. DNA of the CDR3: TGTGCCAGCTCTAACCCCGATGAAAAACTGTTTTTT.

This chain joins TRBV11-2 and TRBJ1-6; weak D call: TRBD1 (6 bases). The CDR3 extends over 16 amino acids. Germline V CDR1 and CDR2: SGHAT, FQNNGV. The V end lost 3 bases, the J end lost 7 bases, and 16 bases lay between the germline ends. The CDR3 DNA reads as TGTGCCAGCAGCTTTATCCCCCTGGGGACAAATTCACCCCTCCACTTT. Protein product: CASSFIPLGTNSPLHF. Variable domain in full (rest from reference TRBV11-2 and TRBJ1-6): EAGVAQSPRYKIIEKRQSVAFWCNPISGHATLYWYQQILGQGPKLLIQFQNNGVVDDSQLPKDRFSAERLKGVDSTLKIQPAKLEDSAVYLCASSFIPLGTNSPLHFGNGTRLTVT.

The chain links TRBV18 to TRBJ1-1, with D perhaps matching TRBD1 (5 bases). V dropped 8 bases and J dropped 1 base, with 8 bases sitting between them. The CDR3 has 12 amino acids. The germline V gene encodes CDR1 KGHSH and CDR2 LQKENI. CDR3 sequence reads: CASHGQNTEAFF. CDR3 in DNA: TGTGCCAGCCATGGACAGAACACTGAAGCTTTCTTT.